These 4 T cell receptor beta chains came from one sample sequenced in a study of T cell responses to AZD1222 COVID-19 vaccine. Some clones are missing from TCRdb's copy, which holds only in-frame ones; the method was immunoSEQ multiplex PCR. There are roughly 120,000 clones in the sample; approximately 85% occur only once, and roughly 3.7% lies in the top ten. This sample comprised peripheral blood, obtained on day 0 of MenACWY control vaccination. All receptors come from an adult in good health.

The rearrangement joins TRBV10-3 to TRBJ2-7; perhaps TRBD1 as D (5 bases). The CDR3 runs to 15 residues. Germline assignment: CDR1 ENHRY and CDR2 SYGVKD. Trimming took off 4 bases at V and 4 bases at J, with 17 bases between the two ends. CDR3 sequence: CAISAPRVSLYEQYF. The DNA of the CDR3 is TGTGCCATCAGTGCTCCCAGGGTCTCCCTTTACGAGCAGTACTTC.

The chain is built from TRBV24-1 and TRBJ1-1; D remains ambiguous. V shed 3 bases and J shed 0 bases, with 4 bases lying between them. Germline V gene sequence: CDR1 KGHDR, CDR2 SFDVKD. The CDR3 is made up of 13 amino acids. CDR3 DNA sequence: TGTGCCACCAGTGATGGGGTGAACACTGAAGCTTTCTTT. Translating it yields CATSDGVNTEAFF.

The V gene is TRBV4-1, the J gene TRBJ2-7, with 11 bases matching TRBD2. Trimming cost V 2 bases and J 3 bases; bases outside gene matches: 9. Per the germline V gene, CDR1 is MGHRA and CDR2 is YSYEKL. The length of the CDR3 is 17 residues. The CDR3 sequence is CASSQSTSSGGLYEQYF. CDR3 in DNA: TGCGCCAGCAGCCAAAGCACCTCTAGCGGGGGGCTCTACGAGCAGTACTTC.

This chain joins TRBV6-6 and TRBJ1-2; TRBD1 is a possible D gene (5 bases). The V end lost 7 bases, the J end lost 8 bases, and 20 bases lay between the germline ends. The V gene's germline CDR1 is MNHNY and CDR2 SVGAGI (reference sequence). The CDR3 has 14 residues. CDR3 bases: TGTGCCAGCACCACCCCCGCCCGGGGCGGCGGCTACACCTTC. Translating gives CASTTPARGGGYTF.